This TCR beta chain was retrieved from a study of long-term antiretroviral therapy in people with HIV. Notes on the study in general: At every time point, clones expanded before ART dominated the repertoire.

A word on this clone: The antigen remains unidentified.

Germline lookup yields CDR1 SGHNT and CDR2 YYREEE (reference sequence). The CDR3 is made up of 13 amino acids. The germline V and J ends were trimmed by 0 bases and 3 bases, with 6 bases remaining between them. Sequencing relied on immunoSEQ assay v3.0, run at survey level. The table came from immunoSEQ multiplex PCR; TCRdb's copy has only in-frame clones and leaves some out. In the table there are around 25,000 clones, under 80% of which are singletons. The rearrangement joins TRBV5-4 to TRBJ1-1; D uncertain. This specimen consisted of unsorted PBMCs, obtained 1.1 years before starting antiretroviral therapy. The origin of this receptor is a woman aged 40 to 49 with HIV. This CDR3 reads CASSLVGYTEAFF. The CDR3 DNA sequence: TGTGCCAGCAGCTTGGTTGGGTACACTGAAGCTTTCTTT.